Below, 21 T cell receptor beta chains from the same sample are listed, as sequenced in a study of CD8+CD57+ T cells in acquired aplastic anemia. Patients chosen for sequencing had CD8+CD57+ cells that had expanded, as shown by flow cytometry. Genomic DNA acted as the template from which TCR beta VDJ combination and CDR3 sequence profiling were carried out. Via MiXCR, TCRdb re-called the reads, giving one row per CDR3 protein. The data show around 200,000 distinct CDR3 sequences, with 65% seen just once and about three fifths held by the top ten. The sample comprised sorted CD4+, CD8+, or CD8+CD57+ T cells (not recorded which) from PBMCs. These receptors all stem from a human donor with aplastic anemia.

This clonotype has just a few counts. DNA for the CDR3: TGTGCCAGCGGGCAGGGGGCATGGGAGACCCAGTACTTC. It is translated as CASGQGAWETQYF. V gene TRBV6-4 combines with J gene TRBJ2-5; 8 bases are shared with TRBD1. V trimming: 8 bases; J trimming: 5 bases; junction bases outside the gene matches: 7. This CDR3 comprises 13 residues. Germline V gene data show CDR1 as MRHNA and CDR2 as SNTAGT.

The V and J genes are TRBV7-6 and TRBJ2-2; no definite D call. Germline CDR1 and CDR2: SGHVS and FNYEAQ. The CDR3 is made up of 12 amino acids. V gave up 8 bases and J gave up 7 bases, with 11 bases separating them. Written as DNA, the CDR3 is TGTGCCAGCTCTTGGCCGGGCGGGGAGCTGTTTTTT. Amino acids: CASSWPGGELFF. Looking up the rest from reference TRBV7-6 and TRBJ2-2 gives the full variable domain: GAGVSQSPRYKVTKRGQDVALRCDPISGHVSLYWYRQALGQGPEFLTYFNYEAQQDKSGLPNDRFSAERPEGSISTLTIQRTEQRDSAMYRCASSWPGGELFFGEGSRLTVL.

V usage is TRBV5-4 and J usage is TRBJ2-7; weak D call: TRBD2 (6 bases). The CDR3 runs to 15 residues. Germline assignment: CDR1 SGHNT and CDR2 YYREEE (reference sequence). V lost 4 bases to trimming and J lost 3 bases, with 17 bases between them. In DNA form, the CDR3 reads TGTGCCAGCAGCCCCGGACCTGCGGGGAACTACGAGCAGTACTTC. Encoded protein: CASSPGPAGNYEQYF.

Notes on this clonotype: A much larger clone sits a single nucleotide away, making a read error possible. DNA for the CDR3: TGTGCCAGCAGTGAAGCGTTTTTTACAGATACGCAGTATTTT. This gives the protein CASSEAFFTDTQYF. The chain recombines TRBV2 with TRBJ2-3; the D is unclear. CDR1 is SNHLY and CDR2 is FYNNEI in the germline V gene. The CDR3 spans 14 residues. V lost 0 bases and J lost 3, with 7 bases in between.

The V and J genes are TRBV29-1 and TRBJ2-5; possibly TRBD1 for D (6 bases). Trimming took off 6 bases at V and 2 bases at J, with 10 bases between the two ends. Germline CDR1 is SQVTM and CDR2 is ANQGSEA. The CDR3 extends over 12 amino acids. Here the CDR3 DNA reads TGCAGCGTCTGGACAGAACAAGAGACCCAGTACTTC. Amino acids: CSVWTEQETQYF. The full variable domain, in which reference TRBV29-1 and TRBJ2-5 provide the parts outside the CDR3, is SAVISQKPSRDICQRGTSLTIQCQVDSQVTMMFWYRQQPGQSLTLIATANQGSEATYESGFVIDKFPISRPNLTFSTLTVSNMSPEDSSIYLCSVWTEQETQYFGPGTRLLVL.

The J gene is TRBJ2-5, the V gene TRBV24-1, with 10 nucleotides matching TRBD1. The CDR3 totals 15 residues. Trimming removed 0 bases from V and 3 bases from J; junction bases left unmatched: 0. Germline V lookup: CDR1 KGHDR, CDR2 SFDVKD. The CDR3 spells CATSDLGTGEETQYF. Here the CDR3 DNA reads TGTGCCACCAGTGATTTGGGGACAGGGGAAGAGACCCAGTACTTC.

The chain links TRBV24-1 to TRBJ1-5; no definite D call. The germline CDR1 and CDR2 sequences are KGHDR and SFDVKD. V was pared by 5 bases and J by 1 base, with 5 bases between. The CDR3 consists of 13 residues. For the CDR3, the DNA is TGTGCCACCAGTGTCGGCAGCAATCAGCCCCAGCATTTT. Translation gives CATSVGSNQPQHF.

This clonotype was seen a few times. V and J are TRBV7-6 and TRBJ2-1, with 7 bases lining up with TRBD2. The CDR3 contains 16 residues. Trimming removed 5 bases from V and 0 bases from J; junction bases left unmatched: 7. In germline, CDR1 is SGHVS, CDR2 FNYEAQ. The CDR3 loop reads CASSLRAGSSYNEQFF. As DNA, the CDR3 is TGTGCCAGCAGCCTCAGAGCGGGGAGCTCCTACAATGAGCAGTTCTTC.

The gene calls are TRBV30 and TRBJ2-5; 9 bases agree with TRBD2. There are 15 residues in the CDR3. The junction had 7 bases not matched to a gene; V was cut back by 0 bases and J by 5 bases. Looked up from germline, CDR1 is GTSNPN and CDR2 is SVGIG (reference sequence). In DNA, the CDR3 is TGTGCCTGGAGTGTACGGGGACTAGCAGGGGAGACCCAGTACTTC. Residues: CAWSVRGLAGETQYF.

This clonotype showed up just once. CDR3 loop: CATRQSTTYEQYF. CDR3 nucleotide sequence: TGTGCCACCCGACAGAGTACGACCTACGAGCAGTACTTC. The chain links TRBV2 to TRBJ2-7; possibly TRBD1 for D (5 bases). There are 13 residues in the CDR3. Germline V gives CDR1 SNHLY, CDR2 FYNNEI. Trimming removed 10 bases at V and 2 bases at J, with 15 bases between. Complete variable domain (other parts from reference TRBV2 and TRBJ2-7): EPEVTQTPSHQVTQMGQEVILRCVPISNHLYFYWYRQILGQKVEFLVSFYNNEISEKSEIFDDQFSVERPDGSNFTLKIRSTKLEDSAMYFCATRQSTTYEQYFGPGTRLTVT.

This clonotype appeared once. This chain uses TRBV5-1 with TRBJ1-2; a possible D gene is TRBD1 (6 bases). The V end was cut by 0 bases, the J end by 4 bases, with 10 bases between. The germline gives CDR1 SGHRS, CDR2 YFSETQ. CDR3 length equals 14 residues. The CDR3 loop reads CASSLGDNRYGYTF. CDR3 in DNA: TGCGCCAGCAGCTTGGGGGACAATCGCTATGGCTACACCTTC.

This chain uses TRBV25-1 with TRBJ1-2; D is ambiguous. Germline assignment: CDR1 MGHDK and CDR2 SYGVNS. The CDR3 covers 11 residues. Trimming took 0 bases from V and 8 from J, leaving 4 bases between them. Written as DNA, the CDR3 is TGTGCCAGCAGTGAATATTGGGGCTACACCTTC. It encodes CASSEYWGYTF.

The J gene is TRBJ2-1, the V gene TRBV15, with 14 bases lining up with TRBD2. V shed 3 bases, J shed 1 base, and the junction held 2 bases outside the gene matches. This CDR3 contains 17 residues. The germline V gene encodes CDR1 LNHNV and CDR2 YYDKDF (reference sequence). As DNA, the CDR3 is TGTGCCACCAGCAGCAGGACTAGCGGGGGGTCCTACAATGAGCAGTTCTTC. Translated: CATSSRTSGGSYNEQFF.

The chain combines TRBV19 with TRBJ1-2, with D perhaps TRBD1 (5 bases). This CDR3 is built from 13 residues. Trimming left V 4 bases short and J 2 bases short, with 8 bases between. CDR1 is LNHDA, CDR2 SQIVND, per germline (reference sequence). CDR3 sequence: CASSTDTNYGYTF. In DNA form, the CDR3 reads TGTGCCAGTAGTACGGACACGAACTATGGCTACACCTTC.

The CDR3 DNA sequence: TGTGCCAGCAGCCCCCATTGTGAAAGACGCCATCAGCCCCAGCATTTT. Translated, it gives CASSPHCERRHQPQHF. The chain employs TRBV9 and TRBJ1-5; D unclear. Germline lookup yields CDR1 SGDLS and CDR2 YYNGEE. The CDR3 has 16 amino acids. Deletions cut 4 bases from V and 5 bases from J, with 19 bases between. Using reference TRBV9 and TRBJ1-5 for the parts outside the CDR3, the full variable domain is DSGVTQTPKHLITATGQRVTLRCSPRSGDLSVYWYQQSLDQGLQFLIQYYNGEERAKGNILERFSAQQFPDLHSELNLSSLELGDSALYFCASSPHCERRHQPQHFGDGTRLSIL.

This clonotype was detected only a few times. V and J are TRBV7-2 and TRBJ1-5, with no clear D. The CDR3 is made up of 15 amino acids. The V gene lost 3 bases and the J gene lost 0 bases, with 9 bases spanning the gap. Germline-derived CDR1 and CDR2 are SGHTA and FQGNSA. CDR3 protein: CASSFDVNSNQPQHF. Here the CDR3 DNA reads TGTGCCAGCAGCTTCGATGTAAATAGCAATCAGCCCCAGCATTTT.

This chain links TRBV10-2 with TRBJ2-7; 7 bases are shared with TRBD2. Trimming cost V 2 bases and J 3 bases; bases outside gene matches: 4. This CDR3 has 14 amino acids. Germline loops: CDR1 WSHSY, CDR2 SAAADI. In DNA, the CDR3 is TGCGCCAGCAGTGAGGGGGGGGTGGACTACGAGCAGTACTTC. Translated: CASSEGGVDYEQYF.

This chain uses TRBV3-1 with TRBJ2-3, with TRBD2 identical over 7 bases. The CDR3 covers 16 residues. V lost 4 bases, J lost 9 bases, and 16 bases stayed unmatched. From germline, CDR1 is LGHDT and CDR2 YNNKEL (reference sequence). CDR3 region: CASSPPGGGEAGTQYF. The CDR3 bases are TGTGCCAGCAGCCCCCCGGGCGGCGGGGAAGCGGGAACGCAGTATTTT.

CDR3 bases: TGCAGGACAGGGTCACTAGGCGAGCAGTACTTC. Translation: CRTGSLGEQYF. V is TRBV20-1 and J is TRBJ2-7, with 7 bases that match TRBD1. This CDR3 spans 11 amino acids. The V gene's germline CDR1 is DFQATT and CDR2 SNEGSKA (reference sequence).

Note on this clonotype: Sequence at one end of the junction differs from germline and may be a read error. This rearrangement joins TRBV15 to TRBJ1-5; 9 positions match TRBD1. There are 18 residues in the CDR3. The germline V gene encodes CDR1 LNHNV and CDR2 YYDKDF (reference sequence). CDR3 DNA: TGTGCCACCTGCAGCTCCAGGTCGGGACAGGGTAGGAATCAGCCCCAGCATTTT. This gives the protein CATCSSRSGQGRNQPQHF.

This clonotype has just one count. V is TRBV19 and J is TRBJ1-5; D possibly corresponds to TRBD1 (5 bases). This CDR3 has 17 residues. Germline-derived CDR1 and CDR2 are LNHDA and SQIVND (reference sequence). V was cut by 4 bases and J by 8 bases, with 24 bases left in between. The CDR3 is CASSTLTGSGAEEPQHF. The CDR3 DNA is TGTGCCAGTAGTACCCTTACAGGTTCCGGAGCGGAAGAGCCCCAGCATTTT.